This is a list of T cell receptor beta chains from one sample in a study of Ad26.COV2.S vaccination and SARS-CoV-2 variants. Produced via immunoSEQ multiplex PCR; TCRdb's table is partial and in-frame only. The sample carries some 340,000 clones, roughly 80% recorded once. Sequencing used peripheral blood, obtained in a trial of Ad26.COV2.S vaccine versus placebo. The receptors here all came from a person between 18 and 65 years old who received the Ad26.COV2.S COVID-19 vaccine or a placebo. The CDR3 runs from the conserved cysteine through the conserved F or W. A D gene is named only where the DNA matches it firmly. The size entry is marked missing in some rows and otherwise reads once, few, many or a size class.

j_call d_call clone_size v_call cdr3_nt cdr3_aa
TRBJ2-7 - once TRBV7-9 TGTGCCAGCAGTCGCTTATACGAGCAGTACTTC CASSRLYEQYF
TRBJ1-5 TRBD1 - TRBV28 TGTGCCAGCAGTTCGCAAACGACAGGGGCCAGCAATCAGCCCCAGCATTTT CASSSQTTGASNQPQHF
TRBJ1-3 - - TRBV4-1 TGCGCCAGCAGCCAAGAACGGCGCTCTGGAAACACCATATATTTT CASSQERRSGNTIYF
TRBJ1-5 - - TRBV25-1 TGTGCCAGCAGTGAAACTGGGATGAGCAATCAGCCCCAGCATTTT CASSETGMSNQPQHF
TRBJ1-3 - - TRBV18 TGTGCCAGCTCACCACCGCAAGCCTACTCTGGAAACACCATATATTTT CASSPPQAYSGNTIYF
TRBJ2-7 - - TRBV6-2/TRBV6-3 TGTGCCAGCAGTTACCATACCGGCAGAATCTCTTTAGGGGACGAGCAGTACTTC CASSYHTGRISLGDEQYF
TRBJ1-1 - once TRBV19 TGTGCCAGTAGTATTCGACTTTCTCAGAGCACTGAAGCTTTCTTT CASSIRLSQSTEAFF
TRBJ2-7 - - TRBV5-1 TGCGCCAGCAGCTCCGGTACGCAGCTTGGTCCGATAAAGCAGTACTTC CASSSGTQLGPIKQYF
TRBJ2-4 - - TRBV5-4 TGTGCCAGCAGCACCGGGGGGACAGGCAAAAACATTCAGTACTTC CASSTGGTGKNIQYF
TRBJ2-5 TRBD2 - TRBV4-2 TGTGCCAGCAGCCTATTTAGCGGGGGGGCTGGGGAGACCCAGTACTTC CASSLFSGGAGETQYF
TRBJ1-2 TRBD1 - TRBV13 TGTGCCAGCAGCTTATACCGGACAGGGTGGAGTGGCTACACCTTC CASSLYRTGWSGYTF
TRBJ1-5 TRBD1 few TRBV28 TGTGCCAGCAGAACTGATATGAGGGACAGGGTTCGGGTTCCCCAGCATTTT CASRTDMRDRVRVPQHF
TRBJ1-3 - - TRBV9 TGTGCCAGTTCGGGACATATGAGCTCTGGAAACACCATATATTTT CASSGHMSSGNTIYF
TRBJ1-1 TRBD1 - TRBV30 TGTGCCTGGTCCCGGGACAGGGGCTTTATCGGAGCTTTCTTT CAWSRDRGFIGAFF
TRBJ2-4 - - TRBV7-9 TGTGCCAGCAGCCGTTTCCAGGGGCCCAAAAACATTCAGTACTTC CASSRFQGPKNIQYF
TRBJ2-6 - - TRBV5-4 TGTGCCAGCTCTTCAGGGTTCTCTGGGGCCAACGTCCTGACTTTC CASSSGFSGANVLTF
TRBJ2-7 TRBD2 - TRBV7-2 TGTGCCAGCAGCCCCGGACTAGCGGGGGTGTACGAGCAGTACTTC CASSPGLAGVYEQYF
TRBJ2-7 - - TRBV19 TGTGCCAGTAGTATAGTCCCAGGGCCCGAGCAGTACTTC CASSIVPGPEQYF
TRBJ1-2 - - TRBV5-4 TGTGCCAGCAGCCCGGGCGGGGGAAGGGAAGTCTATGGCTACACCTTC CASSPGGGREVYGYTF
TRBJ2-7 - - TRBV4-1 TGCGCCAGCAGCCGAGGGGGTCCGGGGTATACCTACGAGCAGTACTTC CASSRGGPGYTYEQYF
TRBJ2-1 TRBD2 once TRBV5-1 TGCGCCAGCAGCTCACAGACTAGCGGATACAATGAGCAGTTCTTC CASSSQTSGYNEQFF
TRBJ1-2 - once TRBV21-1 TGTGCCAGCAGCAGTCATCAGGGTCTTCTTCTCCCAAACTATGGCTACACCTTC CASSSHQGLLLPNYGYTF
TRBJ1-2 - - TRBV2 TGTGCCAGCCGGACAGATAACTATGGCTACACCTTC CASRTDNYGYTF
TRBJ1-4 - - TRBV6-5 TGTGCCAGCAGGAAGGGCCCTACAACTAATGAAAAACTGTTTTTT CASRKGPTTNEKLFF
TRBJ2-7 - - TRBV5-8 TGTGCCAGCAGCTTGGGAGCGGTTCTCGACGAGCAGTACTTC CASSLGAVLDEQYF
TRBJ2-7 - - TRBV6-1 TGTGCCAGCAGTAAAGGCCAAGGGGAAAACTCCTACGAGCAGTACTTC CASSKGQGENSYEQYF
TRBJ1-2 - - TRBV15 TGTGCCACCAGCAGAGAGATTGGACAGTACAACTGGGGCTACACCTTC CATSREIGQYNWGYTF
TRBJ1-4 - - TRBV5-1 TGCGCCAGCAGCTTATCGGTTGCAACTAATGAAAAACTGTTTTTT CASSLSVATNEKLFF
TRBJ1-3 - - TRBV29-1 TGCAGCGTATCCCCTGGGGAAAACACCATATATTTT CSVSPGENTIYF
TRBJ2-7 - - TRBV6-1 TGTGCCAGCAGTGAGAAACATTACGAGCAGTACTTC CASSEKHYEQYF
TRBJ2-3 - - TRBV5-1 TGCGCCAGCAGCCCCCCATCCGGGACCCTCGCGGAGAGGCAGTATTTT CASSPPSGTLAERQYF
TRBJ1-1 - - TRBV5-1 TGCGCCAGCAGCCCTTCGGGAGGCAGGGGTGAAGCTTTCTTT CASSPSGGRGEAFF
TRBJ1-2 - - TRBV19 TGTGCCAGTAGTATCGGTTTGGGGTATGGCTACACCTTC CASSIGLGYGYTF
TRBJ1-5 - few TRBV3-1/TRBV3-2 TGTGCCAGCAGCCAGGATCAAGTCCGGTCCCAGCATTTT CASSQDQVRSQHF
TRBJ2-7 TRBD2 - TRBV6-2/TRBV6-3 TGTGCCAGCAGTTACGAAAGGCGGGGGGTTTACGAGCAGTACTTC CASSYERRGVYEQYF
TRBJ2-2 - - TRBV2 TGTGCCAAGACCGCGGGCACCGGGGAGCTGTTTTTT CAKTAGTGELFF
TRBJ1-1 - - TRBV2 TGTGCCGGCTATGACAGGTTTGAAGCTTTCTTT CAGYDRFEAFF
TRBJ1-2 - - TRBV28 TGTGCCAACAACTCTAACTATGGCTACACCTTC CANNSNYGYTF
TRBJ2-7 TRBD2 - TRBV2 TGTGCCAGCAGCGTCGGGGGGGATTTATACGAGCAGTACTTC CASSVGGDLYEQYF
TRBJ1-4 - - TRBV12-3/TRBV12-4 TGTGCCAGCAGAGGGGTGGCTAATGAAAAACTGTTTTTT CASRGVANEKLFF
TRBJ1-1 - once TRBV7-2 TGTGCCAGCAGCTTACCTCACAGTGAAGCTTTCTTT CASSLPHSEAFF
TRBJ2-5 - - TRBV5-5 TGTGCCAGCAGCTTGGTCGGGACTTTCCAAGAGACCCAGTACTTC CASSLVGTFQETQYF
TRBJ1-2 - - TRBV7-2 TGTGCCAGCGAAGTAAACTATGGCTACACCTTC CASEVNYGYTF
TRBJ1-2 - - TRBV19 TGTGCCAGTAGTATAATACATAGTGATCGAGCTAACTATGGCTACACCTTC CASSIIHSDRANYGYTF
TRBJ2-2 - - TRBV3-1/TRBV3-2 TGTGCCAGCACTAAGGCGGGGGAGCTGTTTTTT CASTKAGELFF
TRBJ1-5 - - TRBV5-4 TGTGCCAGCAGCTTGGACCCGGGCGATCAGCCCCAGCATTTT CASSLDPGDQPQHF
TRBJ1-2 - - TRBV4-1 TGCGCCAGCAGCCTATTTGAGGGGGGCATGATCGGCTATGGCTACACCTTC CASSLFEGGMIGYGYTF
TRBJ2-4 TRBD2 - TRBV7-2 TGTGCCAGCAGCTCCGCCCTAGCGGGGGAGCTAGCCAAAAACATTCAGTACTTC CASSSALAGELAKNIQYF
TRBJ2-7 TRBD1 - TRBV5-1 TGCGCCAGCAGCTTGGCTGGTCGACAGGGACACGAGCAGTACTTC CASSLAGRQGHEQYF